Each of the 8 T cell receptor beta chains below was sequenced from the same sample in a study of shared clonotypes between healthy human individuals. The method was immunoSEQ multiplex PCR; TCRdb's version includes in-frame clones alone and lacks a portion of them. The sample carries about 490,000 clones, around 78% recorded once. Source material: PBMCs. The receptors come from a woman aged 35 to 49 in good health. Some clones in this sample may be carry-over from other donors' samples.

V is TRBV30 and J is TRBJ2-5; 7 positions agree with TRBD1. Germline V CDR1 and CDR2: GTSNPN, SVGIG (reference sequence). Trimming removed 1 base from V and 1 base from J; junction bases left unmatched: 0. This CDR3 is 13 amino acids long. CDR3 DNA: TGTGCCTGGAGTGGGGACAGCCAAGAGACCCAGTACTTC. Its translation is CAWSGDSQETQYF. Based on the CDR3 plus reference TRBV30 and TRBJ2-5, the full variable domain is SQTIHQWPATLVQPVGSPLSLECTVEGTSNPNLYWYRQAAGRGLQLLFYSVGIGQISSEVPQNLSASRPQDRQFILSSKKLLLSDSGFYLCAWSGDSQETQYFGPGTRLLVL.

A note on this clone: It is likely a read error, because the conserved phenylalanine at the end of the CDR3 is missing. V gene TRBV30 combines with J gene TRBJ2-7; D gene unclear. CDR1 and CDR2 from the germline V gene are GTSNPN and SVGIG (reference sequence). The CDR3 contains 12 residues. Trimming removed 4 bases from V and 0 bases from J, with 7 bases in between. CDR3 protein: CAWKLDSYEQYL. The CDR3 DNA is TGTGCCTGGAAGTTGGACTCCTACGAGCAGTACCTC.

V and J are TRBV9 and TRBJ2-5; 16 nucleotides line up with TRBD2. J gave up 5 bases and V 0 bases, and 4 bases lay outside the gene matches. CDR1 is SGDLS, CDR2 YYNGEE, per germline. The CDR3 runs 17 residues. CDR3 loop: CASSVAGTSGRAETQYF. The CDR3 coding sequence is TGTGCCAGCAGCGTAGCTGGGACTAGCGGGAGGGCCGAGACCCAGTACTTC.

CDR3 residues: CSVPDRNYGYTF. The CDR3 bases are TGCAGCGTGCCGGATAGGAACTATGGCTACACCTTC. This chain connects TRBV29-1 to TRBJ1-2; D ambiguous. Germline values: CDR1 SQVTM, CDR2 ANQGSEA. This CDR3 is 12 amino acids long. V shed 6 bases and J shed 2 bases, with 10 bases lying between them.

The V gene is TRBV2, the J gene TRBJ2-7; TRBD1 matches at 7 bases. The CDR3 runs 12 residues. V trimming: 8 bases; J trimming: 2 bases; junction bases outside the gene matches: 3. Germline assignment: CDR1 SNHLY and CDR2 FYNNEI. CDR3 DNA: TGTGCCAGCCAGGGGGTTACCTACGAGCAGTACTTC. Translating gives CASQGVTYEQYF.

In its sample, this clone was seen once. Other nucleotide sequences in the sample specify the same CDR3. V is TRBV5-1 and J is TRBJ1-2; TRBD1 is a possible D gene (5 bases). Per the germline V gene, CDR1 is SGHRS and CDR2 is YFSETQ. The CDR3 contains 14 residues. V lost 4 bases to trimming and J lost 3 bases, with 13 bases between them. In DNA form, the CDR3 reads TGCGCCAGCAGCCTTGCCGGGGGGGACTATGGCTACACCTTC. It translates to CASSLAGGDYGYTF.

This clone showed up just once. The chain employs TRBV18 and TRBJ1-5, with a possible D match to TRBD1 (6 bases). CDR1 and CDR2 from the germline V gene are KGHSH and LQKENI. There are 16 residues in the CDR3. Trimming cost V 3 bases and J 2 bases, with 14 bases left between them. The CDR3 sequence: CASSPEQGGGNQPQHF. The CDR3 DNA is TGTGCCAGCTCACCGGAACAGGGCGGCGGCAATCAGCCCCAGCATTTT.

The CDR3 protein is CASRKVGEQYF. The CDR3 DNA is TGTGCCAGCAGAAAAGTCGGGGAGCAGTACTTC. The chain joins TRBV7-8 to TRBJ2-7, with no clear D. The V end lost 6 bases, the J end lost 7 bases, and 10 bases lay between the germline ends. This CDR3 is built from 11 residues. Germline V gene sequence: CDR1 SGHVS, CDR2 FQNEAQ.